A selection of T cell receptor beta chains follows, all from one sample in a study of OX40 agonist ivuxolimab in advanced cancers. The table came from immunoSEQ multiplex PCR; TCRdb's copy has only in-frame clones and leaves some out. The sample includes some 57,000 clones, about 90% seen only once; the top ten take approximately 5%. Source: CD4+ or CD8+ T cells sorted from blood, taken in a trial of the OX40 agonist ivuxolimab. The receptors here all came from an adult with an advanced solid tumor such as melanoma, head and neck, liver or kidney cancer. CDR3s include the opening cysteine and the closing phenylalanine or tryptophan.

TRBJ2-5,TRBV19,CASKAQAGGGETQYF
TRBJ2-5,TRBV6-5,CASRTGGTQETQYF
TRBJ1-1,TRBV2,CASSVLGNTEAFF
TRBJ2-1,TRBV28,CASSSPGLHYNEQFF
TRBJ1-1,TRBV28,CASKLNTEAFF
TRBJ1-1,TRBV6-6,CASSYSMKGEAFF
TRBJ2-1,TRBV5-4,CASSLGWGNEQFF
TRBJ2-5,TRBV7-9,CASSLVGGTGGETQYF
TRBJ2-1,TRBV5-1,CASSYGKPADEQFF
TRBJ1-4,TRBV9,CASSAQGQGWNEKLFF
TRBJ2-3,TRBV7-2,CASTDISTGKDTQYF
TRBJ1-2,TRBV5-1,CASSPGQLLNYGYTF
TRBJ1-5,TRBV2,CASSRRGNQPQHF
TRBJ1-2,TRBV14,CASSQGGTLVYGYTF
TRBJ2-5,TRBV15,CATSRARTSGRAQETQYF